The present TCR beta chain was sequenced within a study of T cells after yellow fever vaccination. Study summary: The SMART-Seq v4 Ultra Low Input method served to prepare the low-cell-number fractions. Whole-study findings and limits: Weaker, the secondary response peaked sooner, at day 5 versus 15.

Turning to this clonotype: What it recognizes is unknown.

The CDR3 length is 16 residues. V was trimmed by 8 bases and J by 1 base, leaving 20 bases between them. The germline CDR1 and CDR2 sequences are SEHNR and FQNEAQ (reference sequence). From the 5' RACE reads, TCRdb called clonotypes with MiXCR, one entry per CDR3 protein. The table lists about 580,000 distinct CDR3 sequences, about 15% of them singletons. Source: PBMCs, taken more than 4 days after the first yellow fever vaccination. This receptor was obtained from a man aged 18 to 30 who received the YFV17D yellow fever vaccine. The rearrangement links TRBV7-9 to TRBJ1-2; tentatively, D is TRBD1 (5 bases). CDR3 in DNA: TGTGCCAGCGGACCCGAGTGGGGGAGCTTTAACTATGGCTACACCTTC. Translating gives CASGPEWGSFNYGYTF.